These 10 T cell receptor beta chains originate from one sample sequenced in a study of cytomegalovirus exposure and HLA in healthy donors. PCR used 60 Vbeta primers and 13 Jbeta primers. Profiling relied on immunoSEQ multiplex PCR, and the TCRdb table lists in-frame clones only, not all of them. The sample includes roughly 160,000 clones, 73% of them seen just once. Specimen: PBMCs. The origin of the receptors is a young woman in good health and CMV-seropositive.

This chain uses TRBV19 with TRBJ2-1; 10 bases agree with TRBD2. The CDR3 runs to 17 residues. Germline trimming cut 4 bases from V and 8 bases from J; bases unmatched to any gene: 14. From germline, CDR1 is LNHDA and CDR2 SQIVND (reference sequence). The CDR3 loop is CASSTERGGTPRDEQFF. As DNA, the CDR3 is TGTGCCAGTAGTACCGAGCGGGGGGGAACCCCACGCGATGAGCAGTTCTTC.

The chain has TRBV11-2 and TRBJ2-1; 8 nucleotides line up with TRBD2. V lost 2 bases, J lost 7 bases, and 13 bases stayed unmatched. CDR1 is SGHAT, CDR2 FQNNGV, per germline. The CDR3 contains 17 residues. The CDR3 region has the DNA TGTGCCAGCAGCTTAACCCGGGGGGGGGCCAGGGGAAATGAGCAGTTCTTC. Encoded protein: CASSLTRGGARGNEQFF.

V gene TRBV6-5 combines with J gene TRBJ1-1; D call uncertain. Germline V gene lookup returns CDR1 MNHEY and CDR2 SVGAGI. The V gene lost 0 bases and the J gene lost 1 base, with 6 bases spanning the gap. The CDR3 is 14 residues long. This CDR3 reads CASSYSSRNTEAFF. As DNA, the CDR3 is TGTGCCAGCAGTTACTCGAGCCGGAACACTGAAGCTTTCTTT.

A word on this clone: The sample carries other DNA sequences with the same CDR3. The chain carries TRBV5-1 and TRBJ1-2, with 9 bases identical to TRBD1. Germline loops: CDR1 SGHRS, CDR2 YFSETQ. The CDR3 is made up of 14 amino acids. After removal of 0 bases from V and 3 bases from J, the junction contained 0 bases not matched to a gene. CDR3 loop: CASSLGTGDYGYTF. The CDR3, as DNA: TGCGCCAGCAGCTTGGGGACAGGGGACTATGGCTACACCTTC.

This chain connects TRBV18 to TRBJ1-4, with D hard to call. The CDR3 has 14 amino acids. Per the germline V gene, CDR1 is KGHSH and CDR2 is LQKENI. Trimming removed 3 bases from V and 0 bases from J, with 5 bases in between. CDR3 protein: CASSPLATNEKLFF. The CDR3 DNA is TGTGCCAGCTCACCCCTCGCAACTAATGAAAAACTGTTTTTT. The full variable domain, rest sourced from reference TRBV18 and TRBJ1-4, is NAGVMQNPRHLVRRRGQEARLRCSPMKGHSHVYWYRQLPEEGLKFMVYLQKENIIDESGMPKERFSAEFPKEGPSILRIQQVVRGDSAAYFCASSPLATNEKLFFGSGTQLSVL.

This CDR3 is CASSISANTEAFF. CDR3 nucleotides: TGTGCCAGCAGTATCAGCGCCAACACTGAAGCTTTCTTT. This chain uses TRBV27 with TRBJ1-1; D remains unclear. The V gene's germline CDR1 is MNHEY and CDR2 SMNVEV (reference sequence). This CDR3 contains 13 residues. The V gene lost 5 bases and the J gene lost 2 bases, with 9 bases spanning the gap.

The chain recombines TRBV6-4 with TRBJ2-2; tentative D call: TRBD1 (6 bases). Germline V gene sequence: CDR1 MRHNA, CDR2 SNTAGT. V lost 0 bases, J lost 6 bases, and 17 bases lay in between. The CDR3 loop spans 17 amino acids. The CDR3 DNA reads TGTGCCAGCAGTGACTCGTACGGCAGGGGTTTGGCCGGGGAGCTGTTTTTT. Its translation is CASSDSYGRGLAGELFF.

This chain links TRBV6-6 with TRBJ2-5, with a weak D call TRBD2 (5 bases). This CDR3 is built from 15 residues. Germline CDR1 is MNHNY and CDR2 is SVGAGI (reference sequence). Trimming took 2 bases from V and 4 from J, leaving 14 bases between them. DNA for the CDR3: TGTGCCAGCAGTTACAGTCGTCTAGCCGTAGAGACCCAGTACTTC. The encoded protein is CASSYSRLAVETQYF.

This clone was detected once. CDR3 nucleotide sequence: TGTGCCAGCAGCTTGCGGGGTGCAACTAATGAAAAACTGTTTTTT. Translating it yields CASSLRGATNEKLFF. The V gene is TRBV5-5, the J gene TRBJ1-4; D unclear. V was shortened by 1 base and J by 0 bases, with 7 bases between the two germline ends. Germline V CDR1 and CDR2: SGHKS, YYEKEE (reference sequence). The CDR3 totals 15 residues.

CDR3 region: CASSQESPGVFQSNYGYTF. The CDR3 DNA sequence: TGCGCCAGCAGCCAAGAGAGTCCGGGAGTATTCCAGTCTAACTATGGCTACACCTTC. V is TRBV4-3 and J is TRBJ1-2; D gene uncertain. V was shortened by 0 bases and J by 0 bases, with 20 bases between the two germline ends. Germline CDR1 reads LGHNA; CDR2 reads YSLEER. This CDR3 is 19 amino acids long.